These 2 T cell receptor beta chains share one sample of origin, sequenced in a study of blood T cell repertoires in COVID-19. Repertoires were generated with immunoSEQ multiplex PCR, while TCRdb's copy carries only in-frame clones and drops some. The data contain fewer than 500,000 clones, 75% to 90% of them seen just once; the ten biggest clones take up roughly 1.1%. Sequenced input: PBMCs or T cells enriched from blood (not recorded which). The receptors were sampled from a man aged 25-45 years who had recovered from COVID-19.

The CDR3 here is CAISEPPGLQYNEQFF. The CDR3 DNA follows: TGTGCCATCAGTGAACCTCCGGGACTCCAGTACAATGAGCAGTTCTTC. This chain uses TRBV10-3 with TRBJ2-1, with D possibly TRBD2 on 6 matching bases. CDR3 size: 16 residues. V gave up 3 bases and J gave up 4 bases, with 16 bases separating them. Germline V gene sequence: CDR1 ENHRY, CDR2 SYGVKD.

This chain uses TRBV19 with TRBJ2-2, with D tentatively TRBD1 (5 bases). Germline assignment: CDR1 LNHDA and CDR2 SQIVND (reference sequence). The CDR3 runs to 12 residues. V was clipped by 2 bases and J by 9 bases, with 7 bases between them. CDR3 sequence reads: CASSIQGRELFF. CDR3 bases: TGTGCCAGTAGTATACAGGGTAGGGAGCTGTTTTTT.